A selection of T cell receptor beta chains follows, all from one sample in a study of blood T cells in healthy people across ages. TCRdb independently ran MiXCR on the 5' RACE reads; one entry per CDR3 protein. The table has 780,000 or so distinct CDR3 sequences, roughly three fifths seen once. The sample was blood. The receptors derive from a man in his forties or fifties in good health. Both conserved end residues are part of each CDR3. The D gene is left open where the match is weak. The size entry is marked missing in some rows and otherwise reads once, few, many or a size class.

size,V,J,D,CDR3,DNA
-,TRBV7-8,TRBJ2-7,-,CASSLRGGGYEQYF,TGTGCCAGCAGCCTGCGTGGCGGAGGCTACGAGCAGTACTTC
-,TRBV5-1,TRBJ1-2,-,CASSLSASNYGYTF,TGCGCCAGCAGCTTGTCGGCCAGCAACTATGGCTACACCTTC
-,TRBV12-3/TRBV12-4,TRBJ1-2,-,CASSLNRASYGYTF,TGTGCCAGCAGTTTAAACAGGGCCAGCTATGGCTACACCTTC
-,TRBV5-1,TRBJ2-3,-,CASSFGRGMTDTQYF,TGCGCCAGCAGCTTCGGCAGGGGTATGACAGATACGCAGTATTTT
-,TRBV28,TRBJ1-5,-,CASSLVQIGQPQHF,TGTGCCAGCAGTTTAGTTCAAATCGGGCAGCCCCAGCATTTT
once,TRBV5-6,TRBJ2-1,TRBD1,CASSFGQGANEQFF,TGTGCCAGCAGCTTTGGACAGGGGGCCAATGAGCAGTTCTTC
-,TRBV7-8,TRBJ2-5,-,CASSLGGAFGQGETQYF,TGTGCCAGCAGCTTAGGGGGGGCATTTGGTCAGGGAGAGACCCAGTACTTC
-,TRBV25-1,TRBJ2-1,TRBD1,CASSPWGQGSNEQFF,TGTGCCAGCTCACCCTGGGGACAGGGTTCCAATGAGCAGTTCTTC
-,TRBV20-1,TRBJ2-3,TRBD2,CSASRLAGVKDTQYF,TGCAGTGCTAGCCGACTAGCGGGAGTTAAAGATACGCAGTATTTT
once,TRBV28,TRBJ1-4,TRBD1,CASSPGQGWVGEKLFF,TGTGCCAGCAGTCCGGGACAGGGGTGGGTCGGTGAAAAACTGTTTTTT
few,TRBV10-3,TRBJ2-1,TRBD1,CAIRGTDSYNEQFF,TGTGCCATCCGTGGGACAGACTCCTACAATGAGCAGTTCTTC
-,TRBV7-2,TRBJ2-7,-,CTSSSSVSRSYEQYF,TGTACCAGCAGCTCCTCTGTGAGTCGATCCTACGAGCAGTACTTC
-,TRBV4-1,TRBJ2-5,-,CASSQPTDSPRETQYF,TGCGCCAGCAGCCAGCCGACCGACAGTCCCCGGGAGACCCAGTACTTC
-,TRBV9,TRBJ2-4,-,CASSGDQYF,TGTGCCAGCAGCGGAGATCAGTACTTC
-,TRBV24-1,TRBJ2-6,-,CATSPGANVLTF,TGTGCCACCAGTCCCGGGGCCAACGTCCTGACTTTC
few,TRBV29-1,TRBJ2-3,TRBD2,CSAGAGDPDTQYF,TGCAGCGCTGGGGCGGGAGATCCAGATACGCAGTATTTT
-,TRBV20-1,TRBJ1-1,-,CSARTTIATEAFF,TGCAGTGCTAGGACTACGATCGCCACTGAAGCTTTCTTT
-,TRBV3-1,TRBJ2-4,TRBD2,CASSAAGLAGARQNIQYF,TGTGCCAGCAGCGCCGCGGGACTAGCGGGCGCCAGGCAAAACATTCAGTACTTC
few,TRBV28,TRBJ1-2,-,CASQGPQASLLGYTF,TGTGCCAGTCAGGGACCACAAGCATCTTTATTAGGCTACACCTTC
-,TRBV9,TRBJ1-1,-,CASSASGRGAFF,TGTGCCAGCAGCGCATCCGGACGGGGAGCTTTCTTT
few,TRBV6-2/TRBV6-3,TRBJ1-5,-,CASSYSTSYRVEDQPQHF,TGTGCCAGCAGTTACTCGACTTCCTACAGGGTTGAGGATCAGCCCCAGCATTTT
-,TRBV2,TRBJ2-3,-,CASSDAGTETQYF,TGTGCCAGCAGTGACGCCGGCACAGAGACGCAGTATTTT
-,TRBV20-1,TRBJ1-2,-,CSAPARGNYDYTF,TGCAGTGCCCCGGCTCGGGGTAACTATGACTACACCTTC
-,TRBV20-1,TRBJ1-5,-,CSAPTGQFLSNQPQHF,TGCAGTGCTCCGACCGGACAGTTCTTGAGCAATCAGCCCCAGCATTTT
-,TRBV7-2,TRBJ2-7,-,CASSFRQADYEQYF,TGTGCCAGCAGCTTTAGACAGGCCGACTACGAGCAGTACTTC
-,TRBV18,TRBJ2-3,-,CASAPTTDTQYF,TGTGCCAGCGCACCAACCACAGATACACAGTATTTT
few,TRBV20-1,TRBJ2-7,TRBD2,CSARGARLAKYEQYF,TGCAGTGCTAGGGGGGCGAGACTAGCGAAATACGAGCAGTACTTC
-,TRBV15,TRBJ2-4,-,CATSRVGGHPLQYF,TGTGCCACCAGCAGAGTTGGTGGCCATCCCTTGCAGTACTTC
-,TRBV4-3,TRBJ2-3,-,CASSQDFAGSTDTQYF,TGCGCCAGCAGCCAAGATTTCGCGGGATCCACAGATACGCAGTATTTT
-,TRBV12-3/TRBV12-4,TRBJ2-1,-,CASSTTDTLSSNEQFF,TGTGCCAGCAGCACCACGGACACACTCAGTAGCAATGAACAGTTCTTC
-,TRBV28,TRBJ2-7,-,CTSSSGVHEQYF,TGTACCAGCAGTTCAGGGGTCCACGAGCAGTACTTC
-,TRBV25-1,TRBJ1-1,-,CASRKGRRNTEAFF,TGTGCCAGCAGAAAGGGACGGAGGAACACTGAAGCTTTCTTT
-,TRBV9,TRBJ2-7,TRBD2,CASSAELAGWREQYF,TGTGCCAGCAGCGCAGAACTAGCGGGATGGAGGGAGCAGTACTTC
-,TRBV20-1,TRBJ1-1,-,CSARPQVMNTEAFF,TGCAGTGCTAGACCCCAGGTGATGAACACTGAAGCTTTCTTT
few,TRBV6-1,TRBJ1-4,-,CASSRQPSEGKLFF,TGTGCCAGCAGCCGACAACCCTCCGAAGGAAAACTGTTTTTT
-,TRBV7-9,TRBJ2-3,-,CASSLRSGRADTQYF,TGTGCCAGCAGCTTAAGATCAGGGCGTGCAGATACGCAGTATTTT
-,TRBV25-1,TRBJ1-4,-,CASSESGRGALVNEKLFF,TGTGCCAGCAGTGAATCGGGTAGGGGGGCACTCGTCAATGAAAAACTGTTTTTT
-,TRBV12-3/TRBV12-4,TRBJ2-5,-,CASSPNNEQYF,TGTGCCAGCAGCCCCAACAATGAGCAGTACTTC
many,TRBV12-3/TRBV12-4,TRBJ2-7,-,CASSFDGYEQYF,TGTGCCAGCAGCTTCGATGGGTACGAGCAGTACTTC
many,TRBV24-1,TRBJ2-7,TRBD1,CATSEGWTGANYEQYF,TGTGCCACCAGTGAAGGTTGGACAGGGGCGAATTACGAGCAGTACTTC
-,TRBV7-8,TRBJ2-3,TRBD1,CASSLRTGTSTDTQYF,TGTGCCAGCAGCCTACGGACAGGGACTAGCACAGATACGCAGTATTTT
-,TRBV7-2,TRBJ1-5,-,CASSLAGEGYQPQHF,TGTGCCAGCAGCTTAGCTGGAGAGGGTTATCAGCCCCAGCATTTT
-,TRBV20-1,TRBJ2-2,-,CSARDRSTGELFF,TGCAGTGCTAGAGATAGGAGCACCGGGGAGCTGTTTTTT
-,TRBV20-1,TRBJ2-3,TRBD2,CSANPSGGTGVADTQYF,TGCAGTGCCAACCCTAGCGGGGGGACGGGTGTCGCAGATACGCAGTATTTT
-,TRBV30,TRBJ2-3,TRBD2,CAWSSGTSGTDTQYF,TGTGCCTGGAGCTCCGGCACTAGCGGCACAGATACGCAGTATTTT
-,TRBV29-1,TRBJ1-1,-,CSVRPPGPGGAFF,TGCAGCGTCCGACCCCCGGGGCCAGGCGGCGCTTTCTTT
-,TRBV13,TRBJ2-5,-,CASSRSPGETQYF,TGTGCCAGCAGCCGTAGTCCCGGGGAGACCCAGTACTTC